This TCR beta chain came from a study of identical twins. Findings and caveats of the study: Fewer insertions characterized abundant cord blood beta clonotypes, whereas memory repertoires showed none.

TCRdb itself ran the 5' RACE reads through MiXCR, one entry per CDR3 protein. In the table there are some 790,000 distinct CDR3 sequences, 15% to 20% of which are singletons. About this clonotype: Antigen specificity is unknown.

These same records also appear under a second study, on T cells expressing NK-cell markers.

The sample comprised PBMCs. The receptor was derived from a woman aged 18-29 years in good health.

The CDR3 DNA reads as TGTGCCAGCAGCGTAGCGGGAGTACTTGACGAGCAGTACTTC. It specifies CASSVAGVLDEQYF. The J gene is TRBJ2-7, the V gene TRBV9, with a possible D match to TRBD2 (6 bases). Trimming left V 0 bases short and J 5 bases short, with 12 bases between. Germline-derived CDR1 and CDR2 are SGDLS and YYNGEE. The CDR3 is 14 residues long.